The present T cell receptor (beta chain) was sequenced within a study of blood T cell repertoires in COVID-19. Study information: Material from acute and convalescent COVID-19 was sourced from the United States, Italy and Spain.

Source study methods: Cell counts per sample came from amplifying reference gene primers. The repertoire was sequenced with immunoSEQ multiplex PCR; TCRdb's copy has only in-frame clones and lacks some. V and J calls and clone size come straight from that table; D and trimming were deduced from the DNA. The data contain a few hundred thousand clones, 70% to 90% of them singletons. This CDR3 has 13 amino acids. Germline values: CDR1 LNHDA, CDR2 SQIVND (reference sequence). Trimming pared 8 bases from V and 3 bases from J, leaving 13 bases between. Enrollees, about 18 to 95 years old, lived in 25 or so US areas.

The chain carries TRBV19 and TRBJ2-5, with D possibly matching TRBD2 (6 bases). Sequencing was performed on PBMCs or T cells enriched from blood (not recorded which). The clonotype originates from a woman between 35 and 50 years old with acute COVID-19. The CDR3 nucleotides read TGTGCCAGTCGCGGGGACGCGGAAGAGACCCAGTACTTC. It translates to CASRGDAEETQYF.